This entry is about one T cell receptor (beta chain). The source of the sample is a study of T cell responses to AZD1222 COVID-19 vaccine. TCRdb keeps only in-frame clones here, not all; method: immunoSEQ multiplex PCR. The table shows under 150,000 clones, with 80% to 90% occurring only once. The sequences come from peripheral blood, collected on day 0 of AZD1222 vaccination. The source is an adult in good health.

In DNA form, the CDR3 reads TGTGCCAGCATGGAATTTGAAGCTTTCTTT. It translates to CASMEFEAFF. The rearrangement uses TRBV28 and TRBJ1-1; D gene unclear. This CDR3 is built from 10 residues. V was clipped by 7 bases and J by 7 bases, with 7 bases between them. Germline CDR1 reads MDHEN; CDR2 reads SYDVKM.